One sample yielded the 20 T cell receptor beta chains listed below, sequenced in a study of cytomegalovirus exposure and HLA in healthy donors (dated by TCRdb to between 2016 and 2019). Preparation of the library involved the immunoSEQ multiplex PCR assay. The multiplex PCR relied on a mix of 60 forward primers for TCR Vbeta segments and 13 reverse primers for TCR Jbeta segments. TCRdb's version of the immuneACCESS table is confined to in-frame rearrangements and falls short of the full clone set. An unresolved V gene accounts for under half of the shortfall where checked; the remainder is of unknown origin. This sample gives around 130,000 clones in total; about three quarters of them show up just once. Of the sample, approximately 2.9% is held by the ten largest clones. The sample consisted of PBMCs. The receptors were gathered from a human donor in good health.

About this clone: At one boundary the junction diverges from the germline segment, which might be a read error. The chain is built from TRBV7-7 and TRBJ2-3; possibly TRBD2 for D (5 bases). CDR3 length equals 15 residues. CDR1 SSHAT and CDR2 FNYEAQ come from the germline V gene (reference sequence). The CDR3 spells CASSLSLVTADTQYF. The CDR3 DNA sequence: TGTGCTAGCAGCTTGTCACTAGTTACGGCAGATACGCAGTATTTT.

CDR3: CASRAGLAGAVEQFF. The CDR3 nucleotides are TGTGCCAGCAGGGCGGGACTAGCGGGAGCAGTTGAGCAGTTCTTC. The rearrangement links TRBV27 to TRBJ2-1; TRBD2 matches 14 bases. There are 15 residues in the CDR3. V was clipped by 6 bases and J by 9 bases; unmatched bases: 7. Germline V CDR1 and CDR2: MNHEY, SMNVEV (reference sequence).

The CDR3 DNA reads TGTGCCAGCAGCTTAGGGCCAGAAAACATTCAGTACTTC. Protein sequence: CASSLGPENIQYF. This rearrangement joins TRBV7-8 to TRBJ2-4; D gene unclear. Trimming left V 1 base short and J 5 bases short, with 6 bases between. This CDR3 has 13 residues. Germline V CDR1 and CDR2: SGHVS, FQNEAQ.

This clone has more than one count but fewer than ten. The chain joins TRBV10-3 to TRBJ1-4; TRBD1 agrees at 7 bases. Germline CDR1 is ENHRY and CDR2 is SYGVKD. CDR3 length equals 13 residues. With 10 bases clipped from V and 4 bases from J, the junction kept 6 bases outside the gene matches. The CDR3 DNA is TGTGCCACCCAGGGACAGCTTAATGAAAAACTGTTTTTT. Translated, it gives CATQGQLNEKLFF.

This sequence joins TRBV18 and TRBJ2-5; unclear D gene. Germline V gene sequence: CDR1 KGHSH, CDR2 LQKENI. V shed 3 bases and J shed 0 bases, with 2 bases lying between them. This CDR3 is built from 12 residues. CDR3: CASSPNQETQYF. CDR3 coding DNA: TGTGCCAGCTCACCCAACCAAGAGACCCAGTACTTC.

Only a few counts were recorded for this clone. The chain couples TRBV7-8 to TRBJ1-6, with a possible D match to TRBD1 (5 bases). Germline loops: CDR1 SGHVS, CDR2 FQNEAQ. V lost 5 bases, J lost 4 bases, and 12 bases lay in between. This CDR3 spans 15 amino acids. The CDR3 protein is CASSKDRGYNSPLHF. In nucleotides, the CDR3 is TGTGCCAGCAGCAAAGACAGAGGATATAATTCACCCCTCCACTTT.

The chain links TRBV15 to TRBJ2-7; tentative D call: TRBD1 (5 bases). Germline V gene data show CDR1 as LNHNV and CDR2 as YYDKDF (reference sequence). The CDR3 consists of 14 residues. V dropped 5 bases and J dropped 7 bases, with 18 bases sitting between them. The CDR3 coding sequence is TGTGCCACCAGCCCGGGCAGGGTGGCGTGGGAGCAGTACTTC. Translating it yields CATSPGRVAWEQYF.

The V gene is TRBV9, the J gene TRBJ1-4; 7 nucleotides line up with TRBD1. Germline CDR1 SGDLS, CDR2 YYNGEE. This CDR3 spans 13 amino acids. Trimming removed 2 bases from V and 10 bases from J; junction bases left unmatched: 5. DNA of the CDR3: TGTGCCAGCAGCGTCACAGGGGAAGGAAAACTGTTTTTT. Amino acids: CASSVTGEGKLFF.

This chain links TRBV30 with TRBJ2-7; 7 bases align to TRBD1. J was trimmed by 4 bases and V by 0 bases; bases with no gene match: 3. The V gene's germline CDR1 is GTSNPN and CDR2 SVGIG (reference sequence). This CDR3 has 13 residues. DNA for the CDR3: TGTGCCTGGAGTGTAGGGACAGTTTACGAGCAGTACTTC. It specifies CAWSVGTVYEQYF.

The chain combines TRBV6-1 with TRBJ2-1, with 9 nucleotides matching TRBD2. The V segment lost 10 bases and the J segment 8 bases; nucleotides outside the gene matches: 15. The CDR3 is 15 residues long. Germline V CDR1 and CDR2: MNHNS, SASEGT. CDR3 sequence reads: CATQGRLAGSYEQFF. CDR3 DNA: TGTGCCACCCAAGGCCGGCTAGCGGGATCGTATGAGCAGTTCTTC.

The rearrangement links TRBV7-2 to TRBJ1-5; a weak D match, TRBD1 (5 bases). This CDR3 spans 14 amino acids. Trimming removed 1 base at V and 5 bases at J, with 9 bases between. Germline V gene data show CDR1 as SGHTA and CDR2 as FQGNSA. CDR3 residues: CASSLERGYQPQHF. The CDR3 nucleotides read TGTGCCAGCAGCTTAGAGCGGGGCTATCAGCCCCAGCATTTT.

This clone was observed a handful of times. V and J are TRBV18 and TRBJ2-5; tentative D call: TRBD1 (6 bases). The CDR3 runs to 14 residues. Germline CDR1 is KGHSH and CDR2 is LQKENI. Trimming pared 4 bases from V and 5 bases from J, leaving 14 bases between. The CDR3 region has the DNA TGTGCCAGCTCACAAGCCAGGGGTAGCGAGACCCAGTACTTC. Its protein is CASSQARGSETQYF.

The chain carries TRBV27 and TRBJ2-1; D gene unclear. The CDR3 spans 13 residues. Trimming removed 6 bases from V and 0 bases from J, with 6 bases in between. The V gene's germline CDR1 is MNHEY and CDR2 SMNVEV (reference sequence). CDR3 sequence (DNA): TGTGCCAGCAGACATGGCTCCTACAATGAGCAGTTCTTC. It translates to CASRHGSYNEQFF.

The V call is TRBV11-2, the J call TRBJ2-5; D is unresolved. The CDR3 spans 13 residues. Germline CDR1 is SGHAT and CDR2 is FQNNGV. V lost 4 bases to trimming and J lost 3 bases, with 9 bases between them. CDR3 bases: TGTGCCAGCAGCTCACGGGTAGAAGAGACCCAGTACTTC. Its translation is CASSSRVEETQYF.

The chain employs TRBV19 and TRBJ2-1, with 9 bases matching TRBD2. The V gene end was trimmed by 5 bases and the J gene end by 5 bases; junction bases not matched to a gene: 10. Germline assignment: CDR1 LNHDA and CDR2 SQIVND (reference sequence). The CDR3 runs to 16 residues. The CDR3 nucleotides read TGTGCCAGTAGTCTGCCGCTGGCGGGGGGGGACAATGAGCAGTTCTTC. Its translation is CASSLPLAGGDNEQFF.

J is TRBJ2-3 and V is TRBV29-1; D is perhaps TRBD2 (6 bases). CDR1 is SQVTM and CDR2 is ANQGSEA in the germline V gene. V was trimmed by 7 bases and J by 4 bases, leaving 24 bases between them. The CDR3 has 16 amino acids. The CDR3 protein is CSARRVSSVVPDTQYF. The CDR3 DNA reads TGCAGCGCCAGAAGGGTGTCTAGCGTCGTTCCAGATACGCAGTATTTT.

V is TRBV7-7 and J is TRBJ2-7, with D possibly being TRBD1 (5 bases). The germline V gene has CDR1 SSHAT and CDR2 FNYEAQ (reference sequence). There are 13 residues in the CDR3. The ends were cut back, 4 bases at V and 3 bases at J, with 10 bases in the middle. The CDR3 loop reads CASSSGWNYEQYF. The CDR3 nucleotides read TGTGCCAGCAGCTCAGGGTGGAACTACGAGCAGTACTTC.

This clone was recorded a few times. This chain links TRBV28 with TRBJ2-7; 7 bases fit TRBD2. Germline loops: CDR1 MDHEN, CDR2 SYDVKM. V trimming: 8 bases; J trimming: 6 bases; junction bases outside the gene matches: 10. The length of the CDR3 is 13 residues. CDR3 sequence (DNA): TGTGCCAGCGCTCAGGGAGGGGTGGGCGAGCAGTACTTC. It is translated as CASAQGGVGEQYF. The full variable domain, completed using reference TRBV28 and TRBJ2-7, is DVKVTQSSRYLVKRTGEKVFLECVQDMDHENMFWYRQDPGLGLRLIYFSYDVKMKEKGDIPEGYSVSREKKERFSLILESASTNQTSMYLCASAQGGVGEQYFGPGTRLTVT.

The chain links TRBV10-3 to TRBJ2-5, with D tentatively TRBD2 (5 bases). With 0 bases removed from V and 5 bases from J, the gap between germline ends came to 13 bases. The germline V gene has CDR1 ENHRY and CDR2 SYGVKD. The CDR3 has 15 residues. The CDR3 region is CAISESLAGRETQYF. The DNA for the CDR3 is TGTGCCATCAGTGAGTCGCTAGCTGGTAGGGAGACCCAGTACTTC.

This clone came up a few times. The chain has TRBV6-5 and TRBJ1-3; D unclear. Trimming cost V 0 bases and J 2 bases, with 11 bases left between them. This CDR3 is 16 amino acids long. The germline CDR1 and CDR2 sequences are MNHEY and SVGAGI. The CDR3 coding sequence is TGTGCCAGCAGTTACTCCCTGGGCTTCGCTGGAAACACCATATATTTT. It codes for CASSYSLGFAGNTIYF.